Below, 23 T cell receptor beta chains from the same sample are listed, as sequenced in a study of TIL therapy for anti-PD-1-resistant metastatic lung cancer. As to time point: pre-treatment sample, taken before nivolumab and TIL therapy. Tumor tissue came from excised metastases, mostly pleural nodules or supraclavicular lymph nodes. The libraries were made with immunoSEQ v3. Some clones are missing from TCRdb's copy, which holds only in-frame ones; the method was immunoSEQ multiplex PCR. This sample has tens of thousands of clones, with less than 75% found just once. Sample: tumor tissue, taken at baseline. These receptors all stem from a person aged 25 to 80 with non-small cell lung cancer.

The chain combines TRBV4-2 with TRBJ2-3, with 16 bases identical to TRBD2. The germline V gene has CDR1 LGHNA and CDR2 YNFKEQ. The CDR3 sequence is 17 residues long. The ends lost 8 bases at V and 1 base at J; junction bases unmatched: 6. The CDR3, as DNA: TGTGCCAGCGCGCCCGGGACTAGCGGGGGGGGCACAGATACGCAGTATTTT. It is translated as CASAPGTSGGGTDTQYF.

The CDR3 nucleotides read TGCGCCAGCAGCCAAGAAATGACAGGACTTGAAGCTTTCTTT. This sequence encodes CASSQEMTGLEAFF. The chain combines TRBV4-1 with TRBJ1-1; a weak D match, TRBD1 (6 bases). Germline CDR1 reads MGHRA; CDR2 reads YSYEKL. V was trimmed by 0 bases and J by 7 bases, leaving 12 bases between them. The CDR3 is 14 amino acids.

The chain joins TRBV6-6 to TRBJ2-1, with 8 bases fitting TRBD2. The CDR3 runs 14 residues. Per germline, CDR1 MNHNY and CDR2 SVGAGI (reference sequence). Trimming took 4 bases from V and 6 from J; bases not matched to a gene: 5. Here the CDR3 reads CASSFAGGGNEQFF. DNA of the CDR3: TGTGCCAGCAGTTTTGCGGGGGGCGGCAATGAGCAGTTCTTC.

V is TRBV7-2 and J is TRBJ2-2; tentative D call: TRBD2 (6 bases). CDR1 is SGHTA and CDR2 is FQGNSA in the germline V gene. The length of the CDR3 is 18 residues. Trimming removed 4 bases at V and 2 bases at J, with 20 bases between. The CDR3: CASSSPLGGRPNTGELFF. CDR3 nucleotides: TGTGCCAGCAGCTCTCCCCTTGGGGGGAGGCCAAACACCGGGGAGCTGTTTTTT.

The chain's CDR3 is CASSLVQQGGELFF. The CDR3, as DNA: TGTGCCAGCAGCTTGGTCCAGCAAGGAGGGGAGCTGTTTTTT. This chain connects TRBV5-4 to TRBJ2-2, with D hard to call. Deletions cut 0 bases from V and 8 bases from J, with 11 bases between. Germline V lookup: CDR1 SGHNT, CDR2 YYREEE (reference sequence). This CDR3 comprises 14 residues.

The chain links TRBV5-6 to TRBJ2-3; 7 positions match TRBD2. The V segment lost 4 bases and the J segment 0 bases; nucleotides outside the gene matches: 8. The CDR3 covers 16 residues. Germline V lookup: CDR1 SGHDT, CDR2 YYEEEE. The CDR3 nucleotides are TGTGCCAGCAGCAGCACTCCGGGACTAAGCACAGATACGCAGTATTTT. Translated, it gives CASSSTPGLSTDTQYF. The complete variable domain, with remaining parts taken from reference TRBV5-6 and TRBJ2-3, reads DAGVTQSPTHLIKTRGQQVTLRCSPKSGHDTVSWYQQALGQGPQFIFQYYEEEERQRGNFPDRFSGHQFPNYSSELNVNALLLGDSALYLCASSSTPGLSTDTQYFGPGTRLTVL.

For the CDR3, the DNA is TGCAGCGTTGAGGGACTAGCGGGAGGGAAGGATACGCAGTATTTT. Translation: CSVEGLAGGKDTQYF. The chain joins TRBV29-1 to TRBJ2-3; TRBD2 matches 16 bases. With V trimmed by 3 bases and J by 6 bases, 3 bases remained unmatched. This CDR3 spans 15 amino acids. The germline V gene encodes CDR1 SQVTM and CDR2 ANQGSEA.

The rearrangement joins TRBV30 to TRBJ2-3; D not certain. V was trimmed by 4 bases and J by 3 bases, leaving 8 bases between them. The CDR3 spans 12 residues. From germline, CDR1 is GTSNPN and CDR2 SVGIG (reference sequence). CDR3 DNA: TGTGCCTGGAACGGCGTAACAGATACGCAGTATTTT. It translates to CAWNGVTDTQYF.

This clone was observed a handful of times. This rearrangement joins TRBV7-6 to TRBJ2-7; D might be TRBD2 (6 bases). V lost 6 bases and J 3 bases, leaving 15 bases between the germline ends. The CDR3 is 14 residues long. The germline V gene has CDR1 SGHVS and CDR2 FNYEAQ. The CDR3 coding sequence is TGTGCCAGCAGTCAGGACTCGCGGGACTACGAGCAGTACTTC. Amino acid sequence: CASSQDSRDYEQYF.

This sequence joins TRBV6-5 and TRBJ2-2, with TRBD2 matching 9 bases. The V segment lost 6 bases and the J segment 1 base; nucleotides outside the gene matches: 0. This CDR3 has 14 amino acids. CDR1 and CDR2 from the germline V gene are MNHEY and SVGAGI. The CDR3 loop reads CASRAGGNTGELFF. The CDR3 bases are TGTGCCAGCAGAGCGGGGGGGAACACCGGGGAGCTGTTTTTT.

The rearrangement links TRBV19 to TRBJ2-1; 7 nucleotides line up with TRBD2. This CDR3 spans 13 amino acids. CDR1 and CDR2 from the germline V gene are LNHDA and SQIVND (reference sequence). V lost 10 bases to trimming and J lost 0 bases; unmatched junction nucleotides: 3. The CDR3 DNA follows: TGTGCCACCGGCGGGGGCTCCTACAATGAGCAGTTCTTC. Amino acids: CATGGGSYNEQFF. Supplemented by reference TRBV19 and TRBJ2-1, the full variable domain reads DGGITQSPKYLFRKEGQNVTLSCEQNLNHDAMYWYRQDPGQGLRLIYYSQIVNDFQKGDIAEGYSVSREKKESFPLTVTSAQKNPTAFYLCATGGGSYNEQFFGPGTRLTVL.

The CDR3 DNA is TGTGCCAGTGAACCCCTGCTCTCCCGTTCACCCCTCCACTTT. It specifies CASEPLLSRSPLHF. The chain combines TRBV19 with TRBJ1-6, with D unresolved. The length of the CDR3 is 14 residues. V was shortened by 8 bases and J by 9 bases, with 17 bases between the two germline ends. Germline V CDR1 and CDR2: LNHDA, SQIVND (reference sequence).

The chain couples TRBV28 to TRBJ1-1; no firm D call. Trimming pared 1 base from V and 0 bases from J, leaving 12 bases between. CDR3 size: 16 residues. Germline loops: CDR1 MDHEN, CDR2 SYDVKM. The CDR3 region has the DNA TGTGCCAGCAGTTTATCGGGCGTCTTCATGAACACTGAAGCTTTCTTT. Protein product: CASSLSGVFMNTEAFF.

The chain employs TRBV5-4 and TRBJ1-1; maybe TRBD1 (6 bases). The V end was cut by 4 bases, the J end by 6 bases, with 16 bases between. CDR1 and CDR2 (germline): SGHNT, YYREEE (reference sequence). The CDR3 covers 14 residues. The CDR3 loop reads CASSATAGVAEAFF. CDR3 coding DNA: TGTGCCAGCAGCGCGACGGCAGGGGTTGCTGAAGCTTTCTTT.

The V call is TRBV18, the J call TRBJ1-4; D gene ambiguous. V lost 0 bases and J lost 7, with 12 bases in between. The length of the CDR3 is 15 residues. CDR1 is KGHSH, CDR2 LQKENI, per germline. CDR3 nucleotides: TGTGCCAGCTCACCACCGGGAGGGTTCGGTGAAAAACTGTTTTTT. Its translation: CASSPPGGFGEKLFF. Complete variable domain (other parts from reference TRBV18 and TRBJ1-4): NAGVMQNPRHLVRRRGQEARLRCSPMKGHSHVYWYRQLPEEGLKFMVYLQKENIIDESGMPKERFSAEFPKEGPSILRIQQVVRGDSAAYFCASSPPGGFGEKLFFGSGTQLSVL.

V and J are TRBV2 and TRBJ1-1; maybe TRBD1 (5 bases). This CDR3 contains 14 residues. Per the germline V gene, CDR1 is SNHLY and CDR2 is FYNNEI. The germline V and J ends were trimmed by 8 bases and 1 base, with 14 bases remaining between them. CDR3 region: CASLVRGWNTEAFF. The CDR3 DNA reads TGTGCCAGCCTTGTGAGGGGATGGAACACTGAAGCTTTCTTT. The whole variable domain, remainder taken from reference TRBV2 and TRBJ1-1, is EPEVTQTPSHQVTQMGQEVILRCVPISNHLYFYWYRQILGQKVEFLVSFYNNEISEKSEIFDDQFSVERPDGSNFTLKIRSTKLEDSAMYFCASLVRGWNTEAFFGQGTRLTVV.

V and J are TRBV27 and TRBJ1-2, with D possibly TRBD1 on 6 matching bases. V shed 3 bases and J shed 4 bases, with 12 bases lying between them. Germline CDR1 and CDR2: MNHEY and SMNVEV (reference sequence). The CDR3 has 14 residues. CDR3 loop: CASSFYRVPYGYTF. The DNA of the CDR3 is TGTGCCAGCAGTTTCTACAGGGTTCCCTATGGCTACACCTTC.

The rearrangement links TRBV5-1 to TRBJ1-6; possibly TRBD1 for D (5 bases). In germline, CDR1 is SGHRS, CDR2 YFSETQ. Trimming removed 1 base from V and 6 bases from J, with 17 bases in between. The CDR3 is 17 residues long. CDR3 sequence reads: CASSLTGAGATNSPLHF. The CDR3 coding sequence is TGCGCCAGCAGCTTGACGGGCGCCGGGGCCACTAATTCACCCCTCCACTTT.

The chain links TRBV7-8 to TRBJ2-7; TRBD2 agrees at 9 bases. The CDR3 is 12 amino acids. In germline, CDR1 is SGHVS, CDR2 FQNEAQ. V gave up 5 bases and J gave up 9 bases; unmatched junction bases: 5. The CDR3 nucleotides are TGTGCCAGCAGCCCCCCAGCGGGAGGGCAGTACTTC. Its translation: CASSPPAGGQYF.

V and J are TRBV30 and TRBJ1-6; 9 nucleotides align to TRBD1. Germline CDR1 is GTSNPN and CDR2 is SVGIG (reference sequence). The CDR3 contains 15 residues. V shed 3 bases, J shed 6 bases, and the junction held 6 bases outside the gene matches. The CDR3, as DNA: TGTGCCTGGAGGCAGATGGACAGGGGTAATTCACCCCTCCACTTT. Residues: CAWRQMDRGNSPLHF.

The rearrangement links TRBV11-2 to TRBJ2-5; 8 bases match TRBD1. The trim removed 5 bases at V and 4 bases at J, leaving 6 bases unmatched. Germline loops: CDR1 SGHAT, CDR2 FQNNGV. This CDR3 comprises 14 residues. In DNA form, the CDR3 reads TGTGCCAGCAGCCTGGACAGGGTGGGAGAGACCCAGTACTTC. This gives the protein CASSLDRVGETQYF.

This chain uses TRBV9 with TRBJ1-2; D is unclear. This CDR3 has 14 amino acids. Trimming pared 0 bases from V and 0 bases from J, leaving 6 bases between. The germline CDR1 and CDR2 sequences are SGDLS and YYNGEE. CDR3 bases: TGTGCCAGCAGCGTAGCTTTAGCTAACTATGGCTACACCTTC. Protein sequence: CASSVALANYGYTF.

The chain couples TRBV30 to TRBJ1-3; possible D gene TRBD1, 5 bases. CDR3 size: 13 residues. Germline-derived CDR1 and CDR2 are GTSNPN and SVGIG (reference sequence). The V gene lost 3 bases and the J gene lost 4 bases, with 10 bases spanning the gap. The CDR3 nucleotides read TGTGCCTGGAGCCAGGGTCAGGGAAACACCATATATTTT. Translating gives CAWSQGQGNTIYF. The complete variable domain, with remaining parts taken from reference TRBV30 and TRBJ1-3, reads SQTIHQWPATLVQPVGSPLSLECTVEGTSNPNLYWYRQAAGRGLQLLFYSVGIGQISSEVPQNLSASRPQDRQFILSSKKLLLSDSGFYLCAWSQGQGNTIYFGEGSWLTVV.